A single sample gave rise to the 9 T cell receptor beta chains below, sequenced in a study of identical twins' blood T cells. TCRdb reprocessed the 5' RACE reads via MiXCR and lists one record per CDR3 protein. The sample consists of 400,000 or so distinct CDR3 sequences, about 28% of them appearing once. The source material was PBMCs. The receptors were sampled from a woman between 18 and 49 years old in good health.

The rearrangement uses TRBV10-3 and TRBJ2-1; D is perhaps TRBD1 or TRBD2 (5 bases each). The V and J ends lost 8 bases and 15 bases respectively, with 14 bases between them. This CDR3 comprises 10 residues. The germline CDR1 and CDR2 sequences are ENHRY and SYGVKD. CDR3 sequence (DNA): TGTGCCATCGGGGACCCTTTAAGGTTCTTC. It encodes CAIGDPLRFF.

Worth noting for this clonotype: This sequence may be a read error, since a much larger clone differs from it by one base. The V call is TRBV12-3 or TRBV12-4, the J call TRBJ1-5, with D unclear. The CDR3 runs to 16 residues. The CDR3 loop reads CAGSPRGQNSNQPQHF. The CDR3 bases are TGTGCCGGCAGCCCTCGTGGGCAAAATAGCAATCAGCCCCAGCATTTT.

The chain's CDR3 is CASSLGLWGLLTDTQYF. The CDR3, as DNA: TGCGCCAGCAGCCTCGGACTTTGGGGGCTTCTCACAGATACGCAGTATTTT. The chain recombines TRBV4-1 with TRBJ2-3; D possibly corresponds to TRBD1 (6 bases). V gave up 4 bases and J gave up 2 bases, with 19 bases separating them. CDR1 is MGHRA, CDR2 YSYEKL, per germline. CDR3 length: 17 residues.

This clonotype was seen repeatedly, ten times or more. The chain couples TRBV5-6 to TRBJ1-1, with a possible D match to TRBD1 (6 bases). V lost 5 bases, J lost 3 bases, and 14 bases lay in between. In germline, CDR1 is SGHDT, CDR2 YYEEEE. This CDR3 spans 14 amino acids. CDR3 amino acids: CASSPWPGDTEAFF. DNA for the CDR3: TGTGCCAGCAGTCCCTGGCCAGGGGACACTGAAGCTTTCTTT.

This clonotype occurred a few times. The chain links TRBV29-1 to TRBJ1-5; D gene ambiguous. Germline V gene sequence: CDR1 SQVTM, CDR2 ANQGSEA. The germline V and J ends were trimmed by 4 bases and 3 bases, with 10 bases remaining between them. The CDR3 consists of 13 residues. The CDR3 DNA is TGCAGCGTTGGTGACAACCCCAATCAGCCCCAGCATTTT. It encodes CSVGDNPNQPQHF.

About this clonotype itself: Germline and junction disagree at one end, which may indicate a read error. The chain joins TRBV20-1 to TRBJ1-1, with 10 bases fitting TRBD1. Per germline, CDR1 DFQATT and CDR2 SNEGSKA (reference sequence). This CDR3 spans 13 amino acids. CDR3 coding DNA: TGCAGTGCTGGACAGGGGGTGAAAACTGAAGCTTTCTTT. The encoded protein is CSAGQGVKTEAFF.

V gene TRBV6-1 combines with J gene TRBJ1-4; perhaps TRBD1 as D (5 bases). CDR1 and CDR2 (germline): MNHNS, SASEGT. With 2 bases removed from V and 6 bases from J, the gap between germline ends came to 10 bases. This CDR3 spans 14 amino acids. The CDR3 nucleotides are TGTGCCAGCAGTGAAATGGGGGGGGATGAAAAACTGTTTTTT. Encoded protein: CASSEMGGDEKLFF.

The gene calls are TRBV9 and TRBJ2-7, with D perhaps TRBD1 or TRBD2 (5 bases each). This CDR3 contains 13 residues. V shed 0 bases and J shed 6 bases, with 10 bases lying between them. CDR1 and CDR2 (germline): SGDLS, YYNGEE. The CDR3 here is CASSVGGLGEQYF. The CDR3 DNA reads TGTGCCAGCAGCGTAGGGGGGTTGGGCGAGCAGTACTTC. The full variable domain, rest sourced from reference TRBV9 and TRBJ2-7, is DSGVTQTPKHLITATGQRVTLRCSPRSGDLSVYWYQQSLDQGLQFLIQYYNGEERAKGNILERFSAQQFPDLHSELNLSSLELGDSALYFCASSVGGLGEQYFGPGTRLTVT.

The chain uses TRBV11-2 and TRBJ1-1; no clear D gene. This CDR3 comprises 14 residues. Germline V gene lookup returns CDR1 SGHAT and CDR2 FQNNGV. V dropped 5 bases and J dropped 3 bases, with 13 bases sitting between them. The CDR3 coding sequence is TGTGCCAGCAGCCTAAGGTTTCAGGACACTGAAGCTTTCTTT. This sequence encodes CASSLRFQDTEAFF.